These 17 T cell receptor beta chains were all obtained from the same sample, sequenced in a study of T cells in Graves' hyperthyroidism and ophthalmopathy. Amplified regions were TCR beta CDR3 sequences from RNA transcripts. The HTBI primer set drove a first-round RT-PCR of the TCR CDR3. MiXCR, run by TCRdb on the multiplex PCR reads, gives a single entry per CDR3 protein. Among 600,000 or so distinct CDR3 sequences listed, about 14% were seen once. Sample: blood. Receptor source: a woman in her fifties or sixties with Graves' ophthalmopathy.

This chain connects TRBV10-3 to TRBJ2-2; D is undetermined. Trimming took 3 bases from V and 3 from J, leaving 11 bases between them. CDR3 length equals 15 residues. The V gene's germline CDR1 is ENHRY and CDR2 SYGVKD. The CDR3 DNA reads TGTGCCATCAGTGACCGGAGAGGAGACACCGGGGAGCTGTTTTTT. This encodes CAISDRRGDTGELFF.

This clonotype occurred many times. The chain links TRBV7-2 to TRBJ2-5; D possibly corresponds to TRBD1 (5 bases). Germline V gene lookup returns CDR1 SGHTA and CDR2 FQGNSA. V was cut by 5 bases and J by 1 base, with 14 bases left in between. The CDR3 runs 15 residues. DNA for the CDR3: TGTGCCAGCAGCCCTAGGGGTTTTGGCCAAGAGACCCAGTACTTC. Its translation: CASSPRGFGQETQYF. Combining the CDR3 with reference TRBV7-2 and TRBJ2-5 gives the whole variable domain GAGVSQSPSNKVTEKGKDVELRCDPISGHTALYWYRQSLGQGLEFLIYFQGNSAPDKSGLPSDRFSAERTGGSVSTLTIQRTQQEDSAVYLCASSPRGFGQETQYFGPGTRLLVL.

This clonotype was found a few times. The rearrangement joins TRBV24-1 to TRBJ1-2; 8 bases map to TRBD1. V shed 7 bases, J shed 5 bases, and the junction held 5 bases outside the gene matches. This CDR3 contains 13 residues. Germline V gene sequence: CDR1 KGHDR, CDR2 SFDVKD. As DNA, the CDR3 is TGTGCCACCAGCGCGAGGACAGGGTATGGCTACACCTTC. Residues: CATSARTGYGYTF.

The table lists this clonotype with many counts. V usage is TRBV18 and J usage is TRBJ2-1; D uncertain. The CDR3 is 12 amino acids. V was shortened by 0 bases and J by 6 bases, with 3 bases between the two germline ends. Germline V CDR1 and CDR2: KGHSH, LQKENI. The CDR3 DNA reads TGTGCCAGCTCACCACCGACCAATGAGCAGTTCTTC. This gives the protein CASSPPTNEQFF.

This clonotype was seen repeatedly, ten times or more. The chain carries TRBV18 and TRBJ2-5; TRBD2 matches 7 bases. This CDR3 has 15 amino acids. Germline trimming cut 0 bases from V and 2 bases from J; bases unmatched to any gene: 3. Germline V gene data show CDR1 as KGHSH and CDR2 as LQKENI. The CDR3 is CASSPPGLLQETQYF. For the CDR3, the DNA is TGTGCCAGCTCACCACCGGGACTACTGCAAGAGACCCAGTACTTC.

This clonotype was detected only a few times. The chain joins TRBV4-1 to TRBJ2-5, with 7 bases fitting TRBD2. Germline V CDR1 and CDR2: MGHRA, YSYEKL. This CDR3 region has 16 residues. The ends lost 1 base at V and 5 bases at J; junction bases unmatched: 10. This CDR3 reads CASSQGRLAAGETQYF. As DNA, the CDR3 is TGCGCCAGCAGCCAAGGTAGACTAGCTGCGGGGGAGACCCAGTACTTC.

V usage is TRBV27 and J usage is TRBJ2-2, with TRBD1 identical over 9 bases. Germline assignment: CDR1 MNHEY and CDR2 SMNVEV (reference sequence). CDR3 size: 18 residues. The junction had 17 bases not matched to a gene; V was cut back by 3 bases and J by 9 bases. The CDR3 DNA is TGTGCCAGCAGTTTTCGACTACCACGGGACAGGGAAAGACGGGAGCTGTTTTTT. As protein: CASSFRLPRDRERRELFF.

In its sample, this clonotype was seen many times. The chain is built from TRBV6-2 or TRBV6-3 and TRBJ2-1; 7 positions match TRBD2. The germline gives CDR1 MNHEY, CDR2 SVGEGT. The V and J ends lost 6 bases and 6 bases, in that order; junction bases with no gene match: 5. The CDR3 covers 13 residues. The CDR3 loop reads CASRKTSLNEQFF. The DNA of the CDR3 is TGTGCCAGCAGAAAGACTAGCCTCAATGAGCAGTTCTTC.

This clonotype has a count of ten or more. The rearrangement links TRBV7-2 to TRBJ2-5; 9 bases are shared with TRBD2. Germline values: CDR1 SGHTA, CDR2 FQGNSA. The CDR3 extends over 16 amino acids. J lost 4 bases, V lost 2 bases, and 8 bases had no gene match. CDR3 in amino acids: CASSLNPAGGGETQYF. The CDR3 nucleotides are TGTGCCAGCAGCTTAAACCCAGCGGGAGGAGGAGAGACCCAGTACTTC.

This clonotype was observed a handful of times. V gene TRBV2 combines with J gene TRBJ2-1; 14 bases match TRBD2. The germline gives CDR1 SNHLY, CDR2 FYNNEI. This CDR3 has 17 residues. V lost 6 bases to trimming and J lost 4 bases; unmatched junction nucleotides: 8. DNA of the CDR3: TGTGCCAGCAGCCAAGAGGGACTAGCGGGAGTATACAATGAGCAGTTCTTC. It yields the protein CASSQEGLAGVYNEQFF.

The genes are TRBV20-1 and TRBJ2-1, with TRBD1 identical over 7 bases. This CDR3 is built from 16 residues. The V and J ends lost 2 bases and 1 base, in that order; junction bases with no gene match: 8. Germline-derived CDR1 and CDR2 are DFQATT and SNEGSKA (reference sequence). The CDR3: CSARPPDRSSYNEQFF. The CDR3 DNA reads as TGCAGTGCTAGACCCCCGGACAGGTCATCCTACAATGAGCAGTTCTTC.

This clonotype has a count of ten or more. CDR3 nucleotide sequence: TGTGCCAGCAGCCGTAAGCTGGGATATTCAACTGACACAGATACGCAGTATTTT. This gives the protein CASSRKLGYSTDTDTQYF. The chain uses TRBV11-3 and TRBJ2-3; D call uncertain. The germline gives CDR1 SGHNT, CDR2 YENEEA. The V end was cut by 5 bases, the J end by 2 bases, with 23 bases between. The CDR3 runs 18 residues.

Many counts were recorded for this clonotype. V and J are TRBV20-1 and TRBJ2-1; D gene ambiguous. V lost 0 bases and J lost 8, with 8 bases in between. The CDR3 covers 12 residues. Germline V gene sequence: CDR1 DFQATT, CDR2 SNEGSKA (reference sequence). CDR3 nucleotide sequence: TGCAGTGCTAGAGATATGGGCTATGAGCAGTTCTTC. This translates into CSARDMGYEQFF.

At least ten counts were recorded for this clonotype. V gene TRBV28 combines with J gene TRBJ2-3; 14 bases map to TRBD2. The CDR3 totals 20 residues. In germline, CDR1 is MDHEN, CDR2 SYDVKM. V lost 3 bases to trimming and J lost 5 bases; unmatched junction nucleotides: 16. The CDR3: CASSLKHFSTSGRAVDTQYF. The CDR3, as DNA: TGTGCCAGCAGTTTGAAACATTTTTCGACTAGCGGGAGGGCCGTAGATACGCAGTATTTT.

In this sample, this clonotype turned up a few times. The chain uses TRBV3-1 and TRBJ1-3, with D perhaps matching TRBD1 (5 bases). Germline loops: CDR1 LGHDT, CDR2 YNNKEL (reference sequence). This CDR3 region has 15 residues. V lost 1 base to trimming and J lost 8 bases, with 15 bases between them. The CDR3 reads CASSQVGKGPYTIYF. In nucleotides, the CDR3 is TGTGCCAGCAGCCAAGTCGGGAAGGGGCCATACACCATATATTTT.

This clonotype was seen at least ten times. This chain connects TRBV28 to TRBJ2-1; D is undetermined. V was shortened by 2 bases and J by 7 bases, with 9 bases between the two germline ends. Germline CDR1 is MDHEN and CDR2 is SYDVKM. This CDR3 is 13 amino acids long. The CDR3 coding sequence is TGTGCCAGCAGTTTAACGGGTACGAATGAGCAGTTCTTC. It codes for CASSLTGTNEQFF.

This clonotype was seen repeatedly, ten times or more. J is TRBJ1-5 and V is TRBV18; TRBD1 is a possible D gene (6 bases). The CDR3 runs 14 residues. Germline values: CDR1 KGHSH, CDR2 LQKENI. V lost 2 bases to trimming and J lost 5 bases, with 10 bases between them. CDR3 nucleotides: TGTGCCAGCTCACCAGGGGCAGGGGATCAGCCCCAGCATTTT. It translates to CASSPGAGDQPQHF.